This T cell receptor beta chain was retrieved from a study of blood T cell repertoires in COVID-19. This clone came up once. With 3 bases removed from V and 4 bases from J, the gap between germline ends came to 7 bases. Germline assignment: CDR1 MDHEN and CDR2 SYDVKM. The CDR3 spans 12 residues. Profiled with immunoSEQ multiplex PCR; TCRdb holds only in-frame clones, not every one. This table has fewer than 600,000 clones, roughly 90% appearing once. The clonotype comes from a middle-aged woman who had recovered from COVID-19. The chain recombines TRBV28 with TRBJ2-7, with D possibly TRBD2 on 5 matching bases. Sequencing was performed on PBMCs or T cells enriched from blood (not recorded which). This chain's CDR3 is CASSLGGYEQYF. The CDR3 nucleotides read TGTGCCAGCAGTTTGGGCGGGTACGAGCAGTACTTC.